This TCR beta chain was captured in a study of monozygotic twins with inflammatory bowel disease. cDNA for TCRalpha and TCRbeta was amplified by nested PCRs of 16 then roughly 10 cycles. One entry per CDR3 protein, without DNA, is what TCRdb gives after re-calling the 5' RACE reads. The table lists approximately 340,000 distinct CDR3 sequences. This CDR3 spans 15 amino acids. Germline CDR1 and CDR2: SGHTA and FQGNSA. The V gene is TRBV7-2, the J gene TRBJ2-7; TCRdb picks TRBD1, but there is no DNA to check that call. The TCR was taken from a human donor with ulcerative colitis or Crohn's disease, or a healthy co-twin of an affected twin (not recorded which). The material sequenced was blood. This CDR3 reads CASSWLTGSVVEQYF.